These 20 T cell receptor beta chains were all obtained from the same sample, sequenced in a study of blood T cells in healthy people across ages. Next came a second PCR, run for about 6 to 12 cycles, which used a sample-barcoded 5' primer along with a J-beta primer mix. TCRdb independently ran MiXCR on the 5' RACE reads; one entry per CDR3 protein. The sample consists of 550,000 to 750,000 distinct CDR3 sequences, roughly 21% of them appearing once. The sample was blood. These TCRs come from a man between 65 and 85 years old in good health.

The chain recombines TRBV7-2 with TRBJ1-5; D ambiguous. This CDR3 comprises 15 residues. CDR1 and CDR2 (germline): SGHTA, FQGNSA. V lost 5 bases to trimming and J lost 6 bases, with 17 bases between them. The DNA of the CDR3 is TGTGCCAGCAGCCGGGAGGGAGGTAGCGGTCAGCCCCAGCATTTT. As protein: CASSREGGSGQPQHF.

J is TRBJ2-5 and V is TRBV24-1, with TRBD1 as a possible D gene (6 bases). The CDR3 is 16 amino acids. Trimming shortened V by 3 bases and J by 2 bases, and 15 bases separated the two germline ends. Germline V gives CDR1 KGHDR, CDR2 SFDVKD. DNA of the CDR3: TGTGCCACCAGTGATACGTCGGGACATCTACAAGAGACCCAGTACTTC. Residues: CATSDTSGHLQETQYF.

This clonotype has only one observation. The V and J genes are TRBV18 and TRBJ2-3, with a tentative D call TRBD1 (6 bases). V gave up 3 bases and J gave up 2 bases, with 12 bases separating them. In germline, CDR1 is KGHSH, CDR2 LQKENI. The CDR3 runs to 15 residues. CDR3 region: CASSPLQGPTDTQYF. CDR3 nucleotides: TGTGCCAGCTCACCTCTACAGGGACCCACAGATACGCAGTATTTT.

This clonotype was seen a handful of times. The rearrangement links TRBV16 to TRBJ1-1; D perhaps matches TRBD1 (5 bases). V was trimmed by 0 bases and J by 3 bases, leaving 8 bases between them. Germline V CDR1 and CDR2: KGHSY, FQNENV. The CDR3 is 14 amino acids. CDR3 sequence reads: CASSQSRGDTEAFF. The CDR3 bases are TGTGCCAGCAGCCAATCACGGGGGGACACTGAAGCTTTCTTT.

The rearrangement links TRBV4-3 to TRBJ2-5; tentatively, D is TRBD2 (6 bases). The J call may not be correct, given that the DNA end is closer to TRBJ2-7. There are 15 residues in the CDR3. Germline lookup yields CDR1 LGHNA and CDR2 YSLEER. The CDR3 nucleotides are TGCGCCAGCAGCCAAGGTGATCGGGGGTCCTACGAGCAGTACTTC. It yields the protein CASSQGDRGSYEQYF.

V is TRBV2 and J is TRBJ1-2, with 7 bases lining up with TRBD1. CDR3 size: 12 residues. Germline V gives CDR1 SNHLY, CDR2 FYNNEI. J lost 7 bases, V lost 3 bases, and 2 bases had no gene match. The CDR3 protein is CASSDPGGGYTF. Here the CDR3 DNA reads TGTGCCAGCAGTGACCCAGGGGGTGGCTACACCTTC.

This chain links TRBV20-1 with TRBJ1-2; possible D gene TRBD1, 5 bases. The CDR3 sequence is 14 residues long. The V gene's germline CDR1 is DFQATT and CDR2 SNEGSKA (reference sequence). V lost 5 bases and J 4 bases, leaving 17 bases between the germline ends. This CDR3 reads CSARRGRSPYGYTF. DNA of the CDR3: TGCAGTGCTCGGCGGGGCAGGTCCCCCTATGGCTACACCTTC.

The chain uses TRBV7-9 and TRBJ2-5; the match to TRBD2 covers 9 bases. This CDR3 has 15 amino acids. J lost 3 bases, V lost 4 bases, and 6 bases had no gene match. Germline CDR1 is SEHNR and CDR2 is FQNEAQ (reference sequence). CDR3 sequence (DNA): TGTGCCAGCAGCTCCGGACTAGCGATCAAAGAGACCCAGTACTTC. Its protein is CASSSGLAIKETQYF.

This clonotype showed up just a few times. The CDR3 DNA reads TGTGCCAGCAGTAACCCGACAGAAATCACAGATACGCAGTATTTT. The encoded protein is CASSNPTEITDTQYF. This chain joins TRBV28 and TRBJ2-3, with D maybe TRBD1 (5 bases). Deletions cut 5 bases from V and 2 bases from J, with 14 bases between. Per germline, CDR1 MDHEN and CDR2 SYDVKM. The CDR3 length is 15 residues.

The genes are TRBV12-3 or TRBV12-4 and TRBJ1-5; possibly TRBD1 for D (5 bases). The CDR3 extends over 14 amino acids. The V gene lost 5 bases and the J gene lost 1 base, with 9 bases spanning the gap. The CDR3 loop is CASSDGGSNQPQHF. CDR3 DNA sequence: TGTGCCAGCAGTGATGGGGGAAGCAATCAGCCCCAGCATTTT.

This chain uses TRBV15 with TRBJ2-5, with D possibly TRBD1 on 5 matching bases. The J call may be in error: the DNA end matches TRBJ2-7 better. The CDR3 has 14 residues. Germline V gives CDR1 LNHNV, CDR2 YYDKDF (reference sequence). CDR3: CATSGARSRYEQYF. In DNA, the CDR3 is TGTGCCACCAGCGGGGCTAGGAGCAGATACGAGCAGTACTTC.

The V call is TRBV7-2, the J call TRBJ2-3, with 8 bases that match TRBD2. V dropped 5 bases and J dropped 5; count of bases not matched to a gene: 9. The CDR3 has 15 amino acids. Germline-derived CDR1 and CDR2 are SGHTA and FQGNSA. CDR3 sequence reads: CASSPMLAGKDTQYF. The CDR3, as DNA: TGTGCCAGCAGCCCCATGCTAGCGGGTAAAGATACGCAGTATTTT.

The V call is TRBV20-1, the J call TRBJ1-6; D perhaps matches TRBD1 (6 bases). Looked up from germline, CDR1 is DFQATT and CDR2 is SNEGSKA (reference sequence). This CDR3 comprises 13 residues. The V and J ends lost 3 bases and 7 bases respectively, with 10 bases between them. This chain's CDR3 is CSASAGANSPLHF. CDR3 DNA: TGCAGTGCTAGTGCAGGGGCCAATTCACCCCTCCACTTT.

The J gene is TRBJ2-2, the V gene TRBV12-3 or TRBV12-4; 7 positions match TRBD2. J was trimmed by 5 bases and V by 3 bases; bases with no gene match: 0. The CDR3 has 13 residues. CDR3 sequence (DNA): TGTGCCAGCAGTTTGCGGGAGACCGGGGAGCTGTTTTTT. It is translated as CASSLRETGELFF.

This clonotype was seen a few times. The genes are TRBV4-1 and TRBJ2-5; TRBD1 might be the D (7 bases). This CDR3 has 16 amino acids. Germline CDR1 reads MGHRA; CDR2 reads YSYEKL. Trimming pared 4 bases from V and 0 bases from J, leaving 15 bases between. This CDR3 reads CASSRAGQSHQETQYF. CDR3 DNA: TGCGCCAGCAGCCGTGCGGGACAGAGTCACCAAGAGACCCAGTACTTC.

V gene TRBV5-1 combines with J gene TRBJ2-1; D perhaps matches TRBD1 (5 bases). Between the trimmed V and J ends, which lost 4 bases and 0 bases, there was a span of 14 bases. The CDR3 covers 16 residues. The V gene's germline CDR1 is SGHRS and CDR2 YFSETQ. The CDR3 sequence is CASSKQATPSYNEQFF. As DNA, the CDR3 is TGCGCCAGCAGCAAACAGGCGACCCCCTCCTACAATGAGCAGTTCTTC.

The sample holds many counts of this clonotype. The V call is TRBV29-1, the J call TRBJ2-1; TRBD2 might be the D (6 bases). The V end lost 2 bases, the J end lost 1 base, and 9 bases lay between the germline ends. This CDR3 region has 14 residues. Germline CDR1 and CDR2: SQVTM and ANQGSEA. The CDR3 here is CSVEPGRSYNEQFF. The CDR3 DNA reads TGCAGCGTTGAACCCGGGAGATCCTACAATGAGCAGTTCTTC.

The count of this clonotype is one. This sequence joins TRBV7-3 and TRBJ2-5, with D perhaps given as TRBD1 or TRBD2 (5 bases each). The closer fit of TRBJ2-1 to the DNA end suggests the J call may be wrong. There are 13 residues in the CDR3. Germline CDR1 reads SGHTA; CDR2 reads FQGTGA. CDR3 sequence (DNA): TGTGCCAGCAGCTTATCGGGTGGGACGGAGCAGTTCTTC. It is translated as CASSLSGGTEQFF.

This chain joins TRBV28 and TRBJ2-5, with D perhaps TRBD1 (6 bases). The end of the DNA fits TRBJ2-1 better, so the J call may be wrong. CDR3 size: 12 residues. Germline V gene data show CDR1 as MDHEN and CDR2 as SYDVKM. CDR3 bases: TGTGCCAGCAGTCGACAGGTCGGTGAGCAGTTCTTC. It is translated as CASSRQVGEQFF.

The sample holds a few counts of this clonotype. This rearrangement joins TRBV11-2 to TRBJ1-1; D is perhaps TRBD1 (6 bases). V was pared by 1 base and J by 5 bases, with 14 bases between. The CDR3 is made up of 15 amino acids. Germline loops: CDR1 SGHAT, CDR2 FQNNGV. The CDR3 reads CASSLVGRGRTEAFF. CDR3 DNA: TGTGCCAGCAGCTTAGTTGGCAGGGGTAGGACTGAAGCTTTCTTT.